In its sample, the clone carrying this T cell receptor (beta chain) was seen many times. Its matching antigen is unknown. This specimen belongs to a study of T cells in Graves' hyperthyroidism and ophthalmopathy. The wider study: Peripheral blood collection took place at initial diagnosis, before any treatment. Study observations and caveats: In the blood, most expanded thyroid clonotypes above 0.001 appeared as well.

The PBMCs had their origin in 7.5 to 10 ml of fresh peripheral blood. The junction had 8 bases not matched to a gene; V was cut back by 5 bases and J by 0 bases. Germline assignment: CDR1 MDHEN and CDR2 SYDVKM. This CDR3 has 16 residues. Using RNA transcripts as the source, TCR beta CDR3 regions were amplified. HTBI primers were used for first-round RT-PCR of the TCR CDR3. TCRdb called the multiplex PCR reads again in MiXCR, with one record for every CDR3 protein. The table has some 360,000 distinct CDR3 sequences, less than 20% seen once. This receptor was obtained from a woman in her thirties or forties with Graves' ophthalmopathy. V and J are TRBV28 and TRBJ2-7; the match to TRBD1 covers 9 bases. The sample consisted of blood. This chain's CDR3 is CASSLSGTGLSYEQYF. Written as DNA, the CDR3 is TGTGCCAGCAGTCTATCCGGGACAGGGCTCTCCTACGAGCAGTACTTC.